This T cell receptor (beta chain) was profiled in a study of cytomegalovirus exposure and HLA in healthy donors (dated by TCRdb to about 2017). Study-level background: According to an earlier analysis of a few hundred of the donors, some 180 million T cells yielded 100 million or so unique TCR beta sequences and about 300 Gb of sequence data. An early release that covered 500 to 800 HLA-typed donors contained about 300 gigabases of sequencing data and some 87 million unique TCR sequences. Of the approximately 370 genotyped donors, 81% were placed in the genetic ancestry cluster associated with self-reported Caucasian donors. The study was designed to test whether signatures of past pathogen exposure could be identified by cataloging public T cell receptors. The study profiled the T cell repertoires of under 700 subjects by immunosequencing and related them to cytomegalovirus serostatus. Besides the first cohort of 500 to 700 subjects, a separate validation cohort made up of roughly 120 different subjects was used. To predict cytomegalovirus infection status, the study combined high-throughput TCR immunosequencing, statistical association of individual TCRs with disease status, and machine learning. A later analysis re-examined previously published TCR beta repertoires from 600 to 700 donors and added high-resolution HLA genotyping to investigate patterns of TCR occurrence. Rather than using new phenotypic data, the later analysis identified candidate immune exposures from TCR beta sequences and from how often those sequences occurred across donors. To decide whether each TCR beta V gene segment behaved as functional or pseudogenic, an earlier analysis of some 540 of the donors relied on high-throughput TCR beta sequencing. Donor age, sex, ethnicity and CMV serostatus were collected together with the repertoire data. A later genetic analysis used genome-wide SNP genotypes for about three fifths of the 666 donors, treating that subset as a discovery cohort. All discovery cohort repertoires had been generated using a single sequencing platform. Both class I and class II loci were covered by HLA typing, at four-digit resolution. Typing coverage varied by locus: about 620-630 donors for A, B, C, DRB1 and DQB1; about 520 for DQA1; 606 for DPA1; more than 450 for DPB1. Roughly five DR-DQ haplotypes were handled as single units for association and clustering, since linkage in the cohort was strong. Among over 350 genotyped donors of the cohort, an average of roughly 240,000 unique TCR beta nucleotide sequences were sequenced per donor, roughly 20% of them non-productive.

A note on this clone: This clone's antigen is unknown. Base-call qualities are not available, and no considerably larger clone is one nucleotide away.

The library was built by means of the immunoSEQ multiplex PCR assay. For the multiplex PCR, a mixture combining 60 forward primers for TCR Vbeta segments and 13 reverse primers for TCR Jbeta segments was used. The CDR3 region of rearranged TCR beta genes was amplified from genomic DNA with a multiplex PCR assay. Amplified TCR beta libraries were sequenced as 87-base-pair reads on the Illumina HiSeq System. As for how the authors treated the data: In a later analysis, tens of millions of unique TCR beta chains were counted across the approximately 620 repertoires, and some 10 million of these chains were shared by at least two donors. A nearest-neighbor algorithm error-corrected the raw reads and collapsed the reads into unique sequences, merging closely related sequences to remove PCR and sequencing errors. CDR3 sequences were aligned to IMGT reference sequences to assign V, D and J gene segments. For a sequence to be retained, a match of at least six nucleotides to both a V gene segment and a J gene segment was required. A rearrangement was called productive if the CDR3 had no stop codons and remained in frame with V and J, and every other rearrangement was called non-productive. Following IMGT convention, CDR3 was defined as the stretch from the second conserved V-encoded cysteine up to the conserved J-encoded phenylalanine. Sequences without an unambiguous match to a single V gene segment were excluded from the earlier analysis of 587 of the donors. In an earlier analysis of about 590 of the donors, a V segment was called functional when productive rearrangements were above 56.7%, and segregating when the standard deviation between donors exceeded 5%. To diagnose cytomegalovirus status from the catalog of TCR beta chain sequences, a statistical classification framework was built. V and J gene assignment, in a later analysis, came from comparing TCR nucleotide sequences with IMGT/GENE-DB human TR gene sequences. The TCRdist pipeline was used in a later analysis to assign CDR3 sequences and most-parsimonious VDJ recombination scenarios. In a later analysis, each TCR beta chain was defined by its CDR3 amino acid sequence together with its V-gene family, and reads lacking a unique V-gene family were excluded. A later analysis removed roughly 590 highly shared, low-generation-probability nucleotide sequences to deal with suspected cross-contamination and a sequencing artifact. For each public chain, a later analysis derived a clonal expansion index from normalized ranks of inferred template counts within each repertoire. In a later analysis, generation probabilities were computed with a VDJ recombination model fitted to out-of-frame rearrangements, and the resulting probabilities were checked against IGoR. A later analysis scored TCR-TCR, TCR-HLA and TCR-CMV co-occurrence with hypergeometric tests, applying a repertoire-size bias correction to TCR pairs. A later analysis estimated false discovery rates by permuting HLA or CMV assignments 20 times. In a later analysis, co-occurring TCRs were grouped with DBSCAN, and TCRdist sequence similarity was added when clustering was performed within HLA-allele-positive subsets. Co-occurrence clustering excluded repertoires with fewer than 30,000 or more than 120,000 public chains, plus five with anomalous nucleotide sharing. TCRdb carries this immuneACCESS record with in-frame sequences only. Its versions omit some clonotypes, under half of them owing to an unresolved V gene in the studies checked, with the rest unexplained. The DNA gave D and trimming, while V, J and clone size come from that table. For this sample there are around 130,000 clones; approximately 84% appear just once. The top ten clonotypes cover roughly 1.8% of the sample.

Overall results and qualifications from the work: In a later analysis, HLA-associated TCR beta chains were found to be more clonally expanded and to have lower generation probabilities than equally common non-associated chains. Some IMGT-functional V segments, including TRBV6-2 and TRBV6-3, could not be distinguished by the 87-base-pair reads and were therefore excluded. Assigning TCR associations to individual alleles was difficult when HLA alleles, especially DR and DQ, strongly co-occurred. The only immune exposure information available for the cohort was CMV serostatus. In a later analysis, 15,000 to 20,000 TCR beta sequences were associated with specific HLA alleles at a false discovery rate of 0.05. V-gene and J-gene trimming of TCR beta chains was associated with a missense DCLRE1C variant in a later genetic analysis, and the association was replicated in an independent cohort. A further reported finding was that TCR beta sequences accurately predicted the HLA-A and HLA-B alleles for most subjects in the first cohort. While some public TCRs were present in many individuals, most TCR sequences turned up only very rarely across donors. In vitro tests confirmed that a few of the cytomegalovirus-associated TCR beta chains recognize cytomegalovirus antigens. An earlier analysis of some 560 of the donors showed that most TCR beta V segments appeared in productive rearrangements either about 87% or about 30% of the time, which broadly matched IMGT annotations. A later analysis found that TCR association rates varied across HLA loci, with DRB1 alleles showing the most associated TCRs and HLA-C alleles the fewest. Because counts were too low, seventeen rarely observed V segments, including chromosome 9 orphons, were left out of the earlier analysis of about 500 of the donors. Correlated functional status among segregating V segments might be attributable to linkage disequilibrium, but an unknown experimental factor could not be ruled out. A later analysis found that most CMV-associated TCR beta chains appeared HLA-restricted, with HLA associations seemingly driven largely by CMV exposure. The study gave a list of 150 to 200 TCR beta chains associated with cytomegalovirus. The classifier was reported to diagnose cytomegalovirus status with high specificity and sensitivity in both the original cohort and the validation cohort. In a later genetic analysis, fewer N-insertions in productive TCRs were reported among donors in an Asian-associated ancestry cluster than the roughly 700-donor mean. Because HLA typing was unavailable for some donors at each locus, only the typed subset was used in association tests. Several of the top co-occurrence clusters appeared to be linked to parvovirus B19, influenza, CMV and Epstein-Barr virus, according to a later analysis. Presence/absence analyses assumed roughly uniform sequencing depth across donors, an assumption that may not hold. A group of highly shared sequence variants was considered likely to be a technical artifact of the sequencing pipeline. The authors suggested that the approach could potentially be extended to other disease states and immunological phenotypes. This cohort had only TCR beta chains sequenced, and the lack of alpha or paired-chain data limited which features could be detected.

The cohort comprised 550 to 700 healthy bone marrow donors. Cohort members were all nominally healthy when sampled, although unrecorded immune exposures were likely present. The donor was CMV seronegative and was included in the group of several hundred seronegative cohort members. Each donor provided a peripheral blood sample, and peripheral blood mononuclear cells were used for TCR beta sequencing. Genomic DNA was extracted from the blood cell samples with the Qiagen DNeasy Blood Extraction Kit. V was cut back by 2 bases and J by 2 bases, leaving a gap of 19 bases between them. The CDR1 and CDR2 encoded by the germline V gene (reference sequence) are GTSNPN and SVGIG. Including the terminal cysteine and phenylalanine, the CDR3 comprises 17 residues. Left in the record is the CDR3 DNA by itself, 51 bases read in frame from the first base.

This receptor chain uses TRBV30 and TRBJ1-5; a tentative D match to TRBD1 spans 6 bases. The sequence was collected from a woman between 35 and 50 years old in good health and CMV-seronegative. Sequencing was performed on PBMCs. The DNA reads TGTGCCTGGAGTCGGGAGGGGGGACAAACGGGCAATCAGCCCCAGCATTTT. Its coded protein is CAWSREGGQTGNQPQHF.